These T cell receptor beta chains were read from a single sample in a study of beta chain features in type 1 diabetes. Sequencing used immunoSEQ multiplex PCR; TCRdb keeps in-frame clones, though not all of them. Of under 350,000 clones in the sample, approximately 14% were seen once. The sample was naive CD4+ T cells from blood. The receptors originated from a man aged 30 to 39 with type 1 diabetes. Both conserved end residues are part of each CDR3. A D gene is named only where the DNA matches it firmly. Not all rows give a size; the values are once, few, many and, for expanded clones, a class.

j_gene	v_gene	abundance	d_gene	CDR3nt	CDR3aa
TRBJ2-1	TRBV7-3	once	NA	TGTGCCAGCAGCTTAGTGGCAGCGCGCAACAATGAGCAGTTCTTC	CASSLVAARNNEQFF
TRBJ2-2	TRBV5-6	NA	TRBD2	TGTGCCAGCAGCTTGGGACTAGCGGGAGCCTGGGGGGAGTTTTTT	CASSLGLAGAWGEFF
TRBJ2-7	TRBV15	few	NA	TGTGCCACCAGCAGAGATTATGGGAGCTACGAGCAGTACTTC	CATSRDYGSYEQYF
TRBJ2-7	TRBV20-1	NA	NA	TGCAGTGCCGTGTCCTACGAGCAGTACTTC	CSAVSYEQYF
TRBJ2-5	TRBV5-1	NA	TRBD1	TGCGCCAGCAGCGGGGGACAGGCCACGTACCAAGAGACCCAGTACTTC	CASSGGQATYQETQYF
TRBJ2-7	TRBV29-1	NA	TRBD2	TGCAGCGTGGACGGAGGGAGGGGGACTAGCGTCCACGAGCAGTACTTC	CSVDGGRGTSVHEQYF
TRBJ1-2	TRBV4-3	NA	NA	TGCGCCAGCAGCCAAGATTTTGGGGCGGGGGGCTACACCTTC	CASSQDFGAGGYTF
TRBJ2-3	TRBV5-6	NA	NA	TGTGCCAGCAGCTTGAGGGCAGGGGCGGGCACAGATACGCAGTATTTT	CASSLRAGAGTDTQYF
TRBJ1-2	TRBV25-1	NA	NA	TGTGCCAGCAGTGAATATAGGGGTAACTATGGCTACACCTTC	CASSEYRGNYGYTF
TRBJ2-2	TRBV14	few	TRBD1	TGTGCCAGCAGCCGATGGACAGGCAACACCGGGGAGCTGTTTTTT	CASSRWTGNTGELFF
TRBJ1-1	TRBV7-2	few	NA	TGTGCCAGCAGCTTAGGCCAAGGTACAGCGAACACTGAAGCTTTCTTT	CASSLGQGTANTEAFF
TRBJ2-2	TRBV2	NA	NA	TGTGCCAGCAGTGACAGTCTAGCGATCACCGGGGAGCTGTTTTTT	CASSDSLAITGELFF
TRBJ2-3	TRBV5-1	NA	TRBD2	TGCGCCAGCAGCCTGGCGACTAGCGGAGGACCAGATACGCAGTATTTT	CASSLATSGGPDTQYF
TRBJ2-7	TRBV28	few	TRBD2	TGTGCCAGCAGTTTAAGGGGACTAGCGGATTTCTACGAGCAGTACTTC	CASSLRGLADFYEQYF
TRBJ2-5	TRBV28	few	TRBD2	TGTGCCAGCAGCCCCGGACTAGCCAAAGCAAAAGAGACCCAGTACTTC	CASSPGLAKAKETQYF
TRBJ2-7	TRBV5-1	few	NA	TGCGCCAGCAGCCCCTTTACGAGCTCCTACGAGCAGTACTTC	CASSPFTSSYEQYF
TRBJ1-1	TRBV29-1	NA	TRBD1	TGCAGCGCCGACCGGCAGGGGGCGCGGGACACTGAAGCTTTCTTT	CSADRQGARDTEAFF
TRBJ1-2	TRBV7-2	NA	NA	TGTGCCAGCAGCCCAGACTCTTATGGCTACACCTTC	CASSPDSYGYTF
TRBJ2-2	TRBV30	few	NA	TGTGCCTGGAGTGCCCAGGGGCGGGGGGAGCTGTTTTTT	CAWSAQGRGELFF
TRBJ1-1	TRBV5-4	NA	NA	TGTGCCGCGTTGGGGCAGAGTGACACTGAAGCTTTCTTT	CAALGQSDTEAFF
TRBJ1-4	TRBV9	NA	NA	TGTGCCAGCAGCCCACGCGCCGGAGGGTATGAAAAACTGTTTTTT	CASSPRAGGYEKLFF
TRBJ1-5	TRBV28	NA	NA	TGTGCCAGCATTACTGACTCCGGCAATCAGCCCCAGCATTTT	CASITDSGNQPQHF
TRBJ2-3	TRBV28	NA	TRBD2	TGTGCCAGCAAGCGGGAGGGCACAGATACGCAGTATTTT	CASKREGTDTQYF
TRBJ2-1	TRBV5-1	NA	TRBD2	TGCGCCAGCAGCTTGTCCCCACTAGCGGATGTCTCCTACAATGAGCAGTTCTTC	CASSLSPLADVSYNEQFF
TRBJ1-5	TRBV29-1	few	NA	TGCAGCGTCGGGACCGGGACACATAGCAATCAGCCCCAGCATTTT	CSVGTGTHSNQPQHF
TRBJ1-2	TRBV6-5	NA	NA	TGTGCCAGCAGTACCACAGGTCGTGGCTACACCTTC	CASSTTGRGYTF
TRBJ1-6	TRBV9	NA	TRBD1	TGTGCCAGCAGCGTGGACAGGGGCGATAATTCACCCCTCCACTTT	CASSVDRGDNSPLHF
TRBJ2-5	TRBV19	NA	NA	TGTGCCAGCCTGCGACGCAGCGGAAGCCAAGAGACCCAGTACTTC	CASLRRSGSQETQYF
TRBJ1-2	TRBV29-1	few	TRBD1	TGCAGCGTACAACTAGGCCTGAGAGGGGGCGCGAGGTTTGGCTACACCTTC	CSVQLGLRGGARFGYTF
TRBJ1-5	TRBV6-5	few	NA	TGTGCCAGCACCCGAGGAGCGGATCAGCCCCAGCATTTT	CASTRGADQPQHF
TRBJ1-1	TRBV29-1	few	NA	TGCAGCGTTGAGGGGAGCATGAACACTGAAGCTTTCTTT	CSVEGSMNTEAFF
TRBJ2-7	TRBV28	NA	NA	TGTGCCAGCAGTCTTTTAGCGGAGACCTACGAGCAGTACTTC	CASSLLAETYEQYF
TRBJ2-1	TRBV7-2	few	TRBD2	TGTGCCAGCAGCTTACGCCCAAACAGCGGGAGGGCCGTTGAGCAGTTCTTC	CASSLRPNSGRAVEQFF
TRBJ1-3	TRBV10-3	NA	NA	TGTGCCATCAGGTTCGGGGGGTCTGGAAACACCATATATTTT	CAIRFGGSGNTIYF
TRBJ2-4	TRBV11-2	NA	NA	TGTGCCAGCAGCTTAGCTGGGGGGAACATTCAGTACTTC	CASSLAGGNIQYF
TRBJ2-1	TRBV11-2	NA	NA	TGTGCCAGCAGCTTCTTTGGTCGGGAACTCTACAATGAGCAGTTCTTC	CASSFFGRELYNEQFF
TRBJ2-6	TRBV5-1	NA	NA	TGCGCCAGCAGCTCCATTTCTGGGGCCAACGTCCTGACTTTC	CASSSISGANVLTF
TRBJ2-3	TRBV5-4	few	NA	TGTGCCAGCAGCTTGGCCTCGGCGGGGGATACGCAGTATTTT	CASSLASAGDTQYF
TRBJ1-2	TRBV10-3	few	NA	TGTGCCATCAGTGACGTCGGGGTAATTAACCGTGGCTACACCTTC	CAISDVGVINRGYTF
TRBJ2-1	TRBV19	few	TRBD2	TGTGCCAGTAGGAGGGAGACTAGCCCCCTATACAATGAGCAGTTCTTC	CASRRETSPLYNEQFF
TRBJ2-7	TRBV21-1	NA	NA	TGTGCCAGCAGCAAAGAGGCCCGAGGACAGGGCCCTGGGGAGCAGTACTTC	CASSKEARGQGPGEQYF
TRBJ2-7	TRBV4-3	NA	TRBD2	TGCGCCAGCAGCCGGGATAGCGGGGTGGCCTACGAGCAGTACTTC	CASSRDSGVAYEQYF
TRBJ2-7	TRBV18	NA	NA	TGTGCCAGCTCACCAACCGGGAGCGCCCACGAGCAGTACTTC	CASSPTGSAHEQYF
TRBJ2-5	TRBV29-1	NA	NA	TGCAGCGCTGGGCAGGGGATGGGGGAGACCCAGTACTTC	CSAGQGMGETQYF
TRBJ2-3	TRBV18	few	TRBD2	TGTGCCAGCTCACCTTATAGCGGGAGTCAAGATACGCAGTATTTT	CASSPYSGSQDTQYF
TRBJ2-3	TRBV7-2	few	NA	TGTGCCAGCAGCCCGTCGGCAGGGCGCACAGATACGCAGTATTTT	CASSPSAGRTDTQYF
TRBJ2-7	TRBV7-8	NA	TRBD1	TGTGCCAGCACCCGGAACAGGGGACAGGGGGGCGAGCAGTACTTC	CASTRNRGQGGEQYF
TRBJ2-7	TRBV6-5	NA	NA	TGTGCCAGCAGTTACGGGGGCCGGCAGTACTTC	CASSYGGRQYF
TRBJ2-3	TRBV28	few	NA	TGTGCCAGCAGCCAGGGGGGAAGCACAGATACGCAGTATTTT	CASSQGGSTDTQYF
TRBJ2-1	TRBV9	few	NA	TGTGCCAGCAGCGTAGCTGCTAGCTCCTACAATGAGCAGTTCTTC	CASSVAASSYNEQFF
TRBJ2-1	TRBV4-3	few	TRBD2	TGCGCCAGCAGCCATGCCGGGACTAGCGGGTACAATGAGCAGTTCTTC	CASSHAGTSGYNEQFF
TRBJ2-3	TRBV4-2	NA	NA	TGTGCCAGCAGCCAAGATCTCGGACTCTGGAGCACAGATACGCAGTATTTT	CASSQDLGLWSTDTQYF
TRBJ2-5	TRBV11-2	few	TRBD2	TGTGCCAGCAGCTTAGAGGGGACTAGCGTATTTCAGTACTTC	CASSLEGTSVFQYF
TRBJ2-5	TRBV2	NA	NA	TGTGCCAGCAGTGAGGAATCGGGAGCCCCAGAGACCCAGTACTTC	CASSEESGAPETQYF
TRBJ2-7	TRBV6-5	NA	TRBD2	TGTGCCAGCAGTTACTCAGCGGGAGGGGGATACGAGCAGTACTTC	CASSYSAGGGYEQYF
TRBJ2-6	TRBV7-2	NA	NA	TGTGCCAGCAGCGAAAAAGGGGGCTCTGGGGCCAACGTCCTGACTTTC	CASSEKGGSGANVLTF
TRBJ2-7	TRBV15	NA	TRBD2	TGTGCCACCAGCAGAACGATACTAGCGGGAGGTCCCTACGAGCAGTACTTC	CATSRTILAGGPYEQYF
TRBJ2-1	TRBV19	few	TRBD2	TGTGCCAGTAGTATAATGGCGGGAGGTGGACGGTTCTTC	CASSIMAGGGRFF
TRBJ1-5	TRBV19	few	TRBD1	TGTGCCAGTAGTATCCCCAGGGGGCTCGATCAGCCCCAGCATTTT	CASSIPRGLDQPQHF